This is a list of T cell receptor beta chains from one sample in a study of T-cell memory formation after mild COVID-19. One entry per CDR3 protein results from TCRdb running MiXCR on the 5' RACE reads. The table shows about half a million distinct CDR3 sequences, with roughly 20% occurring only once. The specimen sequenced was PBMCs or a T cell subset sorted from them (not recorded which). The receptors originated from an adult woman who had mild COVID-19 (a few samples of this study predate the infection). Cell type and time point are not known. Each CDR3 is given with its conserved first and last residue. The order of the fields is V gene, D gene, clone size, J gene, CDR3 protein, CDR3 DNA. The D gene is left open where the match is weak. Clone size is given for some rows only: seen once, a few or many times, or a class if the clone is expanded.

V: TRBV21-1; D: -; size: -; J: TRBJ1-1; CDR3: CASSKVYKTGPPTEAFF; DNA: TGTGCCAGCAGCAAAGTATATAAAACGGGTCCTCCCACTGAAGCTTTCTTT
V: TRBV10-3; D: TRBD2; size: -; J: TRBJ2-7; CDR3: CAISESTTLTSGYEQYF; DNA: TGTGCCATCAGTGAGTCGACTACCTTGACTAGCGGTTACGAGCAGTACTTC
V: TRBV18; D: -; size: -; J: TRBJ2-1; CDR3: CASSPGQTREQFF; DNA: TGTGCCAGCTCACCAGGACAGACCAGAGAGCAGTTCTTC
V: TRBV7-9; D: TRBD1; size: few; J: TRBJ1-4; CDR3: CASSETGGITNEKLFF; DNA: TGTGCCAGCAGCGAAACAGGGGGCATAACTAATGAAAAACTGTTTTTT
V: TRBV20-1; D: TRBD1; size: many; J: TRBJ2-7; CDR3: CSARNRDRSSYEQYF; DNA: TGCAGTGCTAGGAATAGGGACAGGAGCTCCTACGAGCAGTACTTC
V: TRBV24-1; D: TRBD1; size: few; J: TRBJ2-1; CDR3: CATSARDSPYNEQFF; DNA: TGTGCCACCAGTGCCCGGGACAGCCCCTACAATGAGCAGTTCTTC
V: TRBV5-4; D: TRBD1; size: few; J: TRBJ2-7; CDR3: CASSPNPGTGLNYEQYF; DNA: TGTGCCAGCAGTCCAAACCCCGGGACAGGTCTAAATTACGAGCAGTACTTC
V: TRBV18; D: TRBD2; size: few; J: TRBJ2-5; CDR3: CASSPRLAQETQYF; DNA: TGTGCCAGCTCACCCAGACTAGCCCAAGAGACCCAGTACTTC
V: TRBV9; D: TRBD1; size: -; J: TRBJ2-7; CDR3: CASSASRTGVTYEQYF; DNA: TGTGCCAGCAGCGCAAGCCGGACAGGGGTTACCTACGAGCAGTACTTC
V: TRBV9; D: TRBD2; size: few; J: TRBJ2-7; CDR3: CASSVGLAGEYEQYF; DNA: TGTGCCAGCAGCGTTGGGCTAGCGGGAGAGTACGAGCAGTACTTC
V: TRBV11-3; D: -; size: -; J: TRBJ2-5; CDR3: CASSLVTAGERTQYF; DNA: TGTGCCAGCAGCTTAGTAACGGCAGGCGAAAGGACCCAGTACTTC
V: TRBV4-2; D: TRBD1; size: -; J: TRBJ2-7; CDR3: CASSQDMGTGGNEQYF; DNA: TGTGCCAGCAGCCAAGATATGGGGACAGGGGGCAACGAGCAGTACTTC